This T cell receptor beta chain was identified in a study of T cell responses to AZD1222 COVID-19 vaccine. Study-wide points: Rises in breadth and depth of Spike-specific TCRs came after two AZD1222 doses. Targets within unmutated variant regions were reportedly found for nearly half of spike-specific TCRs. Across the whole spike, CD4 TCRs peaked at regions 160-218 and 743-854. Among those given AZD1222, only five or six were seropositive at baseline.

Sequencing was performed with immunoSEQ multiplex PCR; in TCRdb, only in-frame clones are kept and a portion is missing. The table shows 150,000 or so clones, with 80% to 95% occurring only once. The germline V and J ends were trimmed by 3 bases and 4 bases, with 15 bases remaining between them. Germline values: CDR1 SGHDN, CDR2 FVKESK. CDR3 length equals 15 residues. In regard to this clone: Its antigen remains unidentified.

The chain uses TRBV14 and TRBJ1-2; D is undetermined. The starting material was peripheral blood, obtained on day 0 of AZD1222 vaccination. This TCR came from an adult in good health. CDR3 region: CASSHGFGGFYGYTF. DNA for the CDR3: TGTGCCAGCAGCCACGGTTTTGGCGGGTTCTATGGCTACACCTTC. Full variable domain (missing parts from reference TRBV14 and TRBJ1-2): EAGVTQFPSHSVIEKGQTVTLRCDPISGHDNLYWYRRVMGKEIKFLLHFVKESKQDESGMPNNRFLAERTGGTYSTLKVQPAELEDSGVYFCASSHGFGGFYGYTFGSGTRLTVV.